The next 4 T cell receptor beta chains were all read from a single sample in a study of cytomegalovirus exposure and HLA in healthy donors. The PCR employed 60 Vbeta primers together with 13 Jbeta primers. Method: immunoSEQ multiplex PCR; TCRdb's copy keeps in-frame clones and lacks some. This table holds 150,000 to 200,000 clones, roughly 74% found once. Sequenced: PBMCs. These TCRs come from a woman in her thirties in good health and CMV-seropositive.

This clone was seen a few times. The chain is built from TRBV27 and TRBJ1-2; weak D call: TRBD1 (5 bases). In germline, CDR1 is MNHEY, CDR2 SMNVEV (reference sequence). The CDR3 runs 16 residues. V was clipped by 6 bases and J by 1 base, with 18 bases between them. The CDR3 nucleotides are TGTGCCAGCAGCCCCGGAGGGGCAGTTTTTAACTATGGCTACACCTTC. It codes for CASSPGGAVFNYGYTF.

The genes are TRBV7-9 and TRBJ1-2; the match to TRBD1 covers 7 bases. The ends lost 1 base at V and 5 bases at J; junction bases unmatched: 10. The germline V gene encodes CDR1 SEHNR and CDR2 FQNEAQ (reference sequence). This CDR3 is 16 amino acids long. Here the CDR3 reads CASSLDLDSGGYGYTF. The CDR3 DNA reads TGTGCCAGCAGCTTAGATTTGGACTCAGGGGGTTATGGCTACACCTTC.

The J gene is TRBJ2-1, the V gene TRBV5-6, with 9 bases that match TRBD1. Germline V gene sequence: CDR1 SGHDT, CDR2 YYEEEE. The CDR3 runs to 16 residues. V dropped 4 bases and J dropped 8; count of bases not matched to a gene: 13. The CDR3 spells CASSNNVDRGKDEQFF. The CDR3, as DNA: TGTGCCAGCAGCAACAATGTGGACAGGGGTAAAGATGAGCAGTTCTTC.

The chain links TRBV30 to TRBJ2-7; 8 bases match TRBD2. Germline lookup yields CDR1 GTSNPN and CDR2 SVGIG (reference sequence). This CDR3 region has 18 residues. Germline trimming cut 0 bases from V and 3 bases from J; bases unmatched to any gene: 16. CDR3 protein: CAWSVLNFLTSGGYEQYF. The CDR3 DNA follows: TGTGCCTGGAGTGTACTTAATTTTTTAACTAGCGGAGGCTACGAGCAGTACTTC.